This TCR beta chain was sequenced in a study of response to subunit inactivated influenza vaccine. Points from the study as a whole: Seasonal influenza vaccination, on each occasion, was suggested by the authors to recruit few new T cells.

Each CDR3 protein gets one entry after TCRdb re-called the RT-PCR reads with MiXCR. The sample lists approximately 570,000 distinct CDR3 sequences; 6% to 9% were seen once. As regards this clonotype: No antigen is known for it.

The length of the CDR3 is 15 residues. Germline V gives CDR1 MNHEY, CDR2 SMNVEV (reference sequence). Trimming took off 3 bases at V and 4 bases at J, with 16 bases between the two ends. The chain is built from TRBV27 and TRBJ2-7; D is unclear. The clonotype comes from a man aged 50 to 69 who received an inactivated influenza vaccine. The sequencing here drew on PBMCs from blood, taken roughly 24 months after vaccination. The DNA of the CDR3 is TGTGCCAGCAGTTTGGCTGGGGTACCGGTTTACGAGCAGTACTTC. Its protein product is CASSLAGVPVYEQYF.